This TCR beta chain originates from a study of blood T cell repertoires in COVID-19. On the study more broadly: Material from acute and convalescent COVID-19 was sourced from the United States, Italy and Spain. Sources were T cells, B-cell-depleted T cells, or PBMCs; the material itself was cDNA or gDNA.

The length of the CDR3 is 14 residues. Looked up from germline, CDR1 is MNHEY and CDR2 is SMNVEV (reference sequence). Trimming took 2 bases from V and 3 from J, leaving 7 bases between them. Seattle's enrolled individuals joined amid active infection and were then monitored longitudinally. Original analysis: Counts of nucleated cells, estimated from reference gene primer amplification, were obtained. Some clones are missing from TCRdb's copy, which holds only in-frame ones; the method was immunoSEQ multiplex PCR. The V and J calls and clone size are taken from that table; D and trimming were inferred from the DNA. The repertoire holds under 45,000 clones, about 87% seen once, with 3% to 5% in the top ten.

The chain employs TRBV27 and TRBJ2-2, with D unclear. The receptor was derived from a man aged 35-49 years with COVID-19, enrolled during active disease. The sample was peripheral blood. The CDR3 loop is CASSLSSYTGELFF. The CDR3 region has the DNA TGTGCCAGCAGTTTAAGTAGTTACACCGGGGAGCTGTTTTTT.